Below are 2 T cell receptor beta chains sequenced from a single sample in a study of control samples from healthy donors and cancer patients. Sequencing used immunoSEQ multiplex PCR; TCRdb keeps in-frame clones, though not all of them. The profile covers about 150,000 clones, with approximately 88% appearing a single time and around 4.9% taken by the ten largest. Sequencing used blood. Receptor source: a man aged 25 to 40 in good health.

This clone was detected once. The CDR3 here is CASSPGLAGNTGELFF. DNA for the CDR3: TGTGCCAGTAGTCCGGGACTAGCGGGGAACACCGGGGAGCTGTTTTTT. V usage is TRBV19 and J usage is TRBJ2-2; 12 bases line up with TRBD2. This CDR3 has 16 residues. Germline V CDR1 and CDR2: LNHDA, SQIVND (reference sequence). Losses at the gene ends were 5 bases for V and 1 base for J; bases not matched to a gene: 2.

This chain uses TRBV7-2 with TRBJ1-1, with 8 positions matching TRBD1. The germline V gene has CDR1 SGHTA and CDR2 FQGNSA. The CDR3 length is 15 residues. V lost 4 bases and J lost 0; bases outside the gene matches: 4. The CDR3, as DNA: TGTGCCAGCAGCTCCCGACAGGGGATGAACACTGAAGCTTTCTTT. Translating gives CASSSRQGMNTEAFF.